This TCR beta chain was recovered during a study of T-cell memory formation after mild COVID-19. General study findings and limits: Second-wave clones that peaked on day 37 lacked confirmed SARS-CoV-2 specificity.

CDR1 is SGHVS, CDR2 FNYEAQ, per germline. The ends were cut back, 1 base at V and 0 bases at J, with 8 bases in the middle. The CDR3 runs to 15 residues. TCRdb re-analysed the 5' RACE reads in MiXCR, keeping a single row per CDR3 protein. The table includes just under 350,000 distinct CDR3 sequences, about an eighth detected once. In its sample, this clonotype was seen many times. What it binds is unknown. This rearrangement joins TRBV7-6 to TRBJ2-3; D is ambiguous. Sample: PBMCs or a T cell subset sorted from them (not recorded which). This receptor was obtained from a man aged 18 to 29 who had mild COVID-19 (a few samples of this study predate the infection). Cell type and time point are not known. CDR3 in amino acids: CASSLDPISTDTQYF. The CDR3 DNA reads TGTGCCAGCAGCTTAGACCCAATTAGCACAGATACGCAGTATTTT.